The clone carrying this T cell receptor (beta chain) was counted between two and nine times. Its target is unknown. These data originate in a study of cytomegalovirus exposure and HLA in healthy donors. Across the study: It was reported in a later analysis that the 120 or so validation repertoires used the same platform as the approximately 600 first-cohort repertoires.

Findings and limits, study-wide: CMV antigen specificity of three CMV-associated chains was confirmed in vitro. Reported performance of the classifier showed diagnosis of cytomegalovirus status with high specificity and sensitivity.

Data came from immunoSEQ multiplex PCR; TCRdb stores just in-frame clones and leaves some out. Of 150,000 or so clones listed, 89% are singletons. Germline V gene sequence: CDR1 MDHEN, CDR2 SYDVKM. V shed 5 bases and J shed 8 bases, with 18 bases lying between them. The CDR3 is 14 residues long. This clonotype was obtained from a young woman in good health and CMV-seropositive. The chain is built from TRBV28 and TRBJ1-1; D may be TRBD1 (5 bases). The sample consisted of PBMCs. The CDR3 reads CASSGAGRPHEAFF. Written as DNA, the CDR3 is TGTGCCAGCAGTGGAGCGGGACGCCCCCACGAAGCTTTCTTT. Combining the CDR3 with reference TRBV28 and TRBJ1-1 gives the whole variable domain DVKVTQSSRYLVKRTGEKVFLECVQDMDHENMFWYRQDPGLGLRLIYFSYDVKMKEKGDIPEGYSVSREKKERFSLILESASTNQTSMYLCASSGAGRPHEAFFGQGTRLTVV.